This entry lists 24 T cell receptor beta chains sequenced from one sample in a study of OX40 agonist ivuxolimab in advanced cancers. The library was produced with the immunoSEQ multiplex PCR assay. TCRdb mirrors the immuneACCESS table, restricted to in-frame sequences. Some clones are absent from its copies; in checked studies, under half trace to an unresolved V gene, and the reason for the others is unknown. The sample profile shows tens of thousands of clones; just over 85% of them were found once. In total, the top ten clones hold around 4.3% of the sample. The source material was CD4+ or CD8+ T cells sorted from blood, sampled in a trial of the OX40 agonist ivuxolimab. Source of these receptors: an adult with an advanced solid tumor such as melanoma, head and neck, liver or kidney cancer.

This clone occurred a few times. V and J are TRBV7-2 and TRBJ2-4, with D unresolved. Germline CDR1 reads SGHTA; CDR2 reads FQGNSA. The CDR3 extends over 13 amino acids. With 4 bases removed from V and 5 bases from J, the gap between germline ends came to 9 bases. The CDR3 nucleotides are TGTGCCAGCAGCTCTCCCCAGCAAAACATTCAGTACTTC. Translating it yields CASSSPQQNIQYF.

The chain carries TRBV18 and TRBJ2-3; 10 nucleotides match TRBD2. The germline V gene has CDR1 KGHSH and CDR2 LQKENI. J was trimmed by 3 bases and V by 5 bases; bases with no gene match: 2. This CDR3 spans 14 amino acids. The DNA of the CDR3 is TGTGCCAGCTCAACTAGCGGGGCTACAGATACGCAGTATTTT. This encodes CASSTSGATDTQYF. Looking up the rest from reference TRBV18 and TRBJ2-3 gives the full variable domain: NAGVMQNPRHLVRRRGQEARLRCSPMKGHSHVYWYRQLPEEGLKFMVYLQKENIIDESGMPKERFSAEFPKEGPSILRIQQVVRGDSAAYFCASSTSGATDTQYFGPGTRLTVL.

The chain combines TRBV13 with TRBJ2-1; TRBD2 matches 9 bases. The CDR3 spans 16 residues. CDR1 PRHDT and CDR2 FYEKMQ come from the germline V gene (reference sequence). V lost 4 bases to trimming and J lost 8 bases; unmatched junction nucleotides: 12. CDR3 sequence: CASSSIFGTSTDEQFF. CDR3 sequence (DNA): TGTGCCAGCAGCTCCATATTCGGGACTAGCACGGATGAGCAGTTCTTC.

The rearrangement links TRBV7-8 to TRBJ2-5; 9 bases align to TRBD2. Trimming took 5 bases from V and 4 from J; bases not matched to a gene: 8. CDR1 is SGHVS, CDR2 FQNEAQ, per germline. This CDR3 region has 15 residues. CDR3 bases: TGTGCCAGCAGCCCATTAGCGGGAGCAGGAGAGACCCAGTACTTC. Protein sequence: CASSPLAGAGETQYF. Full variable domain (missing parts from reference TRBV7-8 and TRBJ2-5): GAGVSQSPRYKVAKRGQDVALRCDPISGHVSLFWYQQALGQGPEFLTYFQNEAQLDKSGLPSDRFFAERPEGSVSTLKIQRTQQEDSAVYLCASSPLAGAGETQYFGPGTRLLVL.

Only a few counts were recorded for this clone. The rearrangement uses TRBV27 and TRBJ2-3, with a tentative D call TRBD2 (5 bases). Trimming pared 8 bases from V and 4 bases from J, leaving 7 bases between. This CDR3 comprises 11 residues. The V gene's germline CDR1 is MNHEY and CDR2 SMNVEV (reference sequence). CDR3 loop: CASGRADTQYF. The CDR3 DNA reads TGTGCCAGCGGGAGAGCAGATACGCAGTATTTT.

The V gene is TRBV7-8, the J gene TRBJ1-3, with unresolved D. This CDR3 contains 11 residues. Germline V gene lookup returns CDR1 SGHVS and CDR2 FQNEAQ. V shed 4 bases and J shed 8 bases, with 6 bases lying between them. This CDR3 reads CASSSQDTIYF. CDR3 coding DNA: TGTGCCAGCAGCTCGCAGGACACCATATATTTT. Combining the CDR3 with reference TRBV7-8 and TRBJ1-3 gives the whole variable domain GAGVSQSPRYKVAKRGQDVALRCDPISGHVSLFWYQQALGQGPEFLTYFQNEAQLDKSGLPSDRFFAERPEGSVSTLKIQRTQQEDSAVYLCASSSQDTIYFGEGSWLTVV.

The chain recombines TRBV11-2 with TRBJ1-6, with D unresolved. The ends were cut back, 1 base at V and 9 bases at J, with 10 bases in the middle. The CDR3 extends over 14 amino acids. CDR1 is SGHAT, CDR2 FQNNGV, per germline. The CDR3 sequence: CASSLAGMGSPLHF. CDR3 nucleotides: TGTGCCAGCAGCTTAGCGGGGATGGGTTCACCCCTCCACTTT.

J is TRBJ1-1 and V is TRBV11-3; no firm D call. The CDR3 has 12 amino acids. Germline V gene sequence: CDR1 SGHNT, CDR2 YENEEA. Trimming removed 0 bases from V and 12 bases from J, with 11 bases in between. The DNA of the CDR3 is TGTGCCAGCAGCTTAGACGGCAGGTCCCCTTTCTTT. This encodes CASSLDGRSPFF.

On this clone itself: The CDR3 does not end in the conserved phenylalanine or tryptophan, so this is likely a read error. The DNA is left out, because the CDR3 cannot be placed on it with certainty; the CDR3 is given as TCRdb lists it. V gene TRBV2 combines with J gene TRBJ2-3; the D call in the table, TRBD2, was not verified against the DNA. The germline V gene encodes CDR1 SNHLY and CDR2 FYNNEI. A total of 20 residues make up the CDR3, ends included. The CDR3 loop is CASSEALWAGHLAQLSSPQA.

The V gene is TRBV5-1, the J gene TRBJ1-2; a possible D gene is TRBD1 (5 bases). Trimming stripped 1 base from V and 5 bases from J, with 12 bases between. Germline CDR1 reads SGHRS; CDR2 reads YFSETQ. The CDR3 runs to 14 residues. The CDR3 nucleotides read TGCGCCAGCAGCTTGCTCCGGGGCGAGTATGGCTACACCTTC. Its protein is CASSLLRGEYGYTF.

This clone was found once. V is TRBV5-1 and J is TRBJ1-4; maybe TRBD1 (5 bases). The V end was cut by 5 bases, the J end by 7 bases, with 12 bases between. The CDR3 is 13 residues long. CDR1 SGHRS and CDR2 YFSETQ come from the germline V gene. Written as DNA, the CDR3 is TGCGCCAGCAGAAGGGACCTGACTGAAAAACTGTTTTTT. Its protein product is CASRRDLTEKLFF.

V and J are TRBV18 and TRBJ2-7; 9 nucleotides match TRBD1. V trimming: 4 bases; J trimming: 3 bases; junction bases outside the gene matches: 4. The germline V gene encodes CDR1 KGHSH and CDR2 LQKENI. This CDR3 is built from 14 residues. CDR3 sequence reads: CASSQGTGNYEQYF. CDR3 bases: TGTGCCAGCTCACAAGGGACAGGGAACTACGAGCAGTACTTC.

About this clone itself: A junction end diverges from the germline sequence, so it may reflect a read error. The V and J genes are TRBV11-2 and TRBJ1-5, with D tentatively TRBD1 (5 bases). Germline loops: CDR1 SGHAT, CDR2 FQNNGV. The CDR3 consists of 13 residues. CDR3 coding DNA: TGCGCCAGCAGCTTGGGGGAGGATCAGCCCCAGCATTTT. It yields the protein CASSLGEDQPQHF.

The chain is built from TRBV28 and TRBJ2-7; D not resolved. This CDR3 has 13 amino acids. Germline V gene sequence: CDR1 MDHEN, CDR2 SYDVKM. Trimming took off 6 bases at V and 3 bases at J, with 12 bases between the two ends. CDR3 sequence reads: CASRRGRSYEQYF. The CDR3 coding sequence is TGTGCCAGCAGGCGAGGACGGAGCTACGAGCAGTACTTC.

The chain combines TRBV4-1 with TRBJ1-2; 10 bases are a match to TRBD1. V was clipped by 4 bases and J by 4 bases; unmatched bases: 6. This CDR3 is built from 15 residues. CDR1 is MGHRA and CDR2 is YSYEKL in the germline V gene. The chain's CDR3 is CASSLGQGGFYGYTF. For the CDR3, the DNA is TGCGCCAGCAGCCTAGGACAGGGGGGATTCTATGGCTACACCTTC.

The V gene is TRBV5-1, the J gene TRBJ1-1; D unclear. Trimming removed 3 bases from V and 2 bases from J, with 11 bases in between. The germline V gene encodes CDR1 SGHRS and CDR2 YFSETQ. The CDR3 covers 14 residues. CDR3 bases: TGCGCCAGCAGCTCCGTTCTGGGAAACACTGAAGCTTTCTTT. Translation: CASSSVLGNTEAFF.

The chain combines TRBV27 with TRBJ2-7; D ambiguous. Germline V gene data show CDR1 as MNHEY and CDR2 as SMNVEV (reference sequence). The V and J ends lost 5 bases and 4 bases respectively, with 9 bases between them. CDR3 length equals 12 residues. DNA for the CDR3: TGTGCCAGCAGTCCCCTCGGTTACGAGCAGTACTTC. Protein: CASSPLGYEQYF.

This chain links TRBV30 with TRBJ1-5; TRBD1 agrees at 9 bases. The length of the CDR3 is 17 residues. Germline V CDR1 and CDR2: GTSNPN, SVGIG (reference sequence). Trimming took 2 bases from V and 7 from J; bases not matched to a gene: 15. As DNA, the CDR3 is TGTGCCTGGAGTCCCCCCCAGAGGACAGGGGCTTCCCAGCCCCAGCATTTT. Amino acids: CAWSPPQRTGASQPQHF. The variable domain in full, with the rest retrieved from reference TRBV30 and TRBJ1-5, is SQTIHQWPATLVQPVGSPLSLECTVEGTSNPNLYWYRQAAGRGLQLLFYSVGIGQISSEVPQNLSASRPQDRQFILSSKKLLLSDSGFYLCAWSPPQRTGASQPQHFGDGTRLSIL.

The chain recombines TRBV18 with TRBJ1-1; possible D gene TRBD1, 6 bases. The V end was cut by 6 bases, the J end by 1 base, with 9 bases between. This CDR3 is 13 amino acids long. CDR1 and CDR2 from the germline V gene are KGHSH and LQKENI. CDR3 region: CASSAQGNTEAFF. CDR3 sequence (DNA): TGTGCCAGCTCGGCACAGGGGAACACTGAAGCTTTCTTT.

This clone was seen once. This chain links TRBV15 with TRBJ2-3, with TRBD1 matching over 7 bases. Germline CDR1 reads LNHNV; CDR2 reads YYDKDF (reference sequence). Losses at the gene ends were 3 bases for V and 2 bases for J; bases not matched to a gene: 11. The CDR3 consists of 17 residues. DNA of the CDR3: TGTGCCACCAGCAGCCTTAATCCAGGACAGGTCACAGATACGCAGTATTTT. The encoded protein is CATSSLNPGQVTDTQYF.

The chain employs TRBV6-1 and TRBJ1-1; no clear D. Trimming cost V 4 bases and J 4 bases, with 10 bases left between them. This CDR3 contains 13 residues. Germline lookup yields CDR1 MNHNS and CDR2 SASEGT. CDR3 in DNA: TGTGCCAGCAGTGGGGCGAGGTCCACTGAAGCTTTCTTT. Residues: CASSGARSTEAFF.

In this sample, this clone turned up a few times. The chain recombines TRBV7-8 with TRBJ1-5, with D possibly matching TRBD1 (6 bases). With 4 bases removed from V and 0 bases from J, the gap between germline ends came to 10 bases. The germline CDR1 and CDR2 sequences are SGHVS and FQNEAQ. CDR3 length: 15 residues. CDR3 amino acids: CASSSSDSSNQPQHF. CDR3 bases: TGTGCCAGCAGCTCCTCGGACAGTAGCAATCAGCCCCAGCATTTT.

This chain connects TRBV5-1 to TRBJ1-4; TRBD1 aligns across 7 bases. Germline trimming cut 5 bases from V and 0 bases from J; bases unmatched to any gene: 4. The CDR3 is 15 amino acids. Germline CDR1 and CDR2: SGHRS and YFSETQ. CDR3 DNA sequence: TGCGCCAGCAGTTTCAGGGGGGCAACTAATGAAAAACTGTTTTTT. Translated, it gives CASSFRGATNEKLFF.

A single count supports this clone. This sequence joins TRBV29-1 and TRBJ2-3; TRBD2 might be the D (6 bases). From germline, CDR1 is SQVTM and CDR2 ANQGSEA. The V end was cut by 6 bases, the J end by 0 bases, with 10 bases between. The CDR3 is 13 residues long. The CDR3 loop reads CSVTSSSTDTQYF. The CDR3, as DNA: TGCAGCGTAACTAGCTCTAGCACAGATACGCAGTATTTT.